This T cell receptor beta chain stems from a study of Graves' ophthalmopathy and Graves' hyperthyroidism. A word on this clonotype: Given a much more abundant clone one base away, this may be a read error.

V was pared by 6 bases and J by 0 bases, with 9 bases between. This CDR3 is 13 amino acids long. Germline CDR1 is SGDLS and CDR2 is YYNGEE. Transcripts of RNA were the source for amplifying TCR beta CDR3 regions. First-round RT-PCR with HTBI primers preceded a second-round multiplex PCR. TCRdb re-called the multiplex PCR reads with MiXCR, one entry per CDR3 protein. The sample consists of roughly 1.1 million distinct CDR3 sequences, 36% of them appearing once. The chain is built from TRBV9 and TRBJ2-5; D might be TRBD1 (6 bases). The source is an adult man with Graves' hyperthyroidism. The sequenced sample was peripheral blood or thyroid tissue (not recorded which). CDR3 DNA: TGTGCCAGCAACGACAGGCACCAAGAGACCCAGTACTTC. Protein sequence: CASNDRHQETQYF.